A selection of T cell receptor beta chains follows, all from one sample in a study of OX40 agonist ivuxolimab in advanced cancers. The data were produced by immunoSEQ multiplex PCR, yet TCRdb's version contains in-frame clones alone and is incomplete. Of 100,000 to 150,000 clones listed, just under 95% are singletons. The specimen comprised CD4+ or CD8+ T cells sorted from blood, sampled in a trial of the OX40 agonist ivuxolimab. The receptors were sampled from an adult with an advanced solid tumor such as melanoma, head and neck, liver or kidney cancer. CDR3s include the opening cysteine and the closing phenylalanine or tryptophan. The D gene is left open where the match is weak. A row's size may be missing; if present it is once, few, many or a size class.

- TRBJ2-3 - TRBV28 TGTGCCAGCAGAAGCGGGCCCGATACGCAGTATTTT CASRSGPDTQYF
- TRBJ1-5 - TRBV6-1 TGTGCCAGCAGCTCCATGGGGGGAACCAATCAGCCCCAGCATTTT CASSSMGGTNQPQHF
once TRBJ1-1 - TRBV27 TGTGCCAGCAGTAATCCCCCCACGAACACTGAAGCTTTCTTT CASSNPPTNTEAFF
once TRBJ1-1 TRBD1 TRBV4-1 TGCGCCAGCAGCCAGCCACAGGGGCTGGGAACTGAAGCTTTCTTT CASSQPQGLGTEAFF
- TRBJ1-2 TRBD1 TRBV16 TGTGCCAGCAGCCAATCCGGGACAGGGGACATCTATGGCTACACCTTC CASSQSGTGDIYGYTF
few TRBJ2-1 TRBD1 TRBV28 TGTGCCAGCAGTTTATGCCCCCGGGACAGGGCAAATTACTGCTCCTACAATGAGCAGTTCTTC CASSLCPRDRANYCSYNEQFF
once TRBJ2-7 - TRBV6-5 TGTGCCAGCACCCCGTCATGGGGCGGGTACGAGCAGTACTTC CASTPSWGGYEQYF
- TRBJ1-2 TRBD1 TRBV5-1 TGCGCCAGCAGCTTGCTCCGGGACAGGGGGCTTGATGGCTACACCTTC CASSLLRDRGLDGYTF
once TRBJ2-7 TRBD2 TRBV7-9 TGTGCCAGCAGCCCCTGGACTAGCGGCAATCCCTACGAGCAGTACTTC CASSPWTSGNPYEQYF
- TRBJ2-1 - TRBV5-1 TGCGCCAGCAGCTTGCCGGCTTACTCCTACAATGAGCAGTTCTTC CASSLPAYSYNEQFF
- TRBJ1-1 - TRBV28 TGTGCCAGCAGTTTACTTACCTCGGACGGCAACACTGAAGCTTTCTTT CASSLLTSDGNTEAFF
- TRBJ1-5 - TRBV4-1 TGCGCCAGCAGCCTGGGGGACGTACAGCCCCAGCATTTT CASSLGDVQPQHF
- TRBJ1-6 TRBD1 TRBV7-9 TGTGCCAGCAGCTTTCAAGGGGGACAGTCTAATTCACCCCTCCACTTT CASSFQGGQSNSPLHF
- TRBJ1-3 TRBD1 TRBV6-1 TGTGCCAGCAGTGATTTGGCAGGGGGCGGAAACACCATATATTTT CASSDLAGGGNTIYF
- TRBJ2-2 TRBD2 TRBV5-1 TGCGCCAGCAGCATCGCCTCTAGCGGGGGGGACGGGGAGCTGTTTTTT CASSIASSGGDGELFF
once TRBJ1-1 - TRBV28 TGTGCCAGCAGTTTTAGGCCAGGGGACACTGAAGCTTTCTTT CASSFRPGDTEAFF
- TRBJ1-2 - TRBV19 TGTGCCAGTAGTATAGAAAGGGGAGGCTATGGCTACACCTTC CASSIERGGYGYTF